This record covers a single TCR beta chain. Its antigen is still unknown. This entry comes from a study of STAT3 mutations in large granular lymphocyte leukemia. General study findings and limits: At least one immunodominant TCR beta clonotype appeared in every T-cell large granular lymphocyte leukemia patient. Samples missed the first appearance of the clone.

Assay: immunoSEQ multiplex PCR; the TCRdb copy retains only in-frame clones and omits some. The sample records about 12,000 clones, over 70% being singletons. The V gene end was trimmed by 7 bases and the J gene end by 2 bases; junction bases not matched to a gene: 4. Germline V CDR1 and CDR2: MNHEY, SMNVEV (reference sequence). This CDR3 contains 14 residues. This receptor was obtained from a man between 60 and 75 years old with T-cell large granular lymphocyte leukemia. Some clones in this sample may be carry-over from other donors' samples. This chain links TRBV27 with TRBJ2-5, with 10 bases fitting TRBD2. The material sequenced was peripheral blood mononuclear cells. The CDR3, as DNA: TGTGCCAGCACTAGCGGGAGCCGTCAAGAGACCCAGTACTTC. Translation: CASTSGSRQETQYF.